This T cell receptor beta chain was obtained from a study of cytomegalovirus exposure and HLA in healthy donors. Study overall: A prior analysis found about 110 million unique TCR beta sequences from 170 million or so T cells.

PCR involved 60 Vbeta and 13 Jbeta primers. Repertoires were generated with immunoSEQ multiplex PCR, while TCRdb's copy carries only in-frame clones and drops some. There are 120,000 or so clones in the sample; 80% occur only once, and approximately 9% lies in the top ten. The CDR3 loop spans 18 amino acids. CDR1 and CDR2 from the germline V gene are LNHDA and SQIVND (reference sequence). V gave up 5 bases and J gave up 2 bases, with 22 bases separating them. Nominally healthy donors provided the samples, though records likely missed some immune exposures. The sample was PBMCs. The origin of this receptor is a man aged 25 to 40 in good health and CMV-seropositive. The chain employs TRBV19 and TRBJ2-1; the D gene is possibly TRBD2 (6 bases). The CDR3: CASSLGLKGRSPYNEQFF. As DNA, the CDR3 is TGTGCCAGTAGTCTCGGATTAAAAGGGAGGAGCCCCTACAATGAGCAGTTCTTC. The complete variable domain, with remaining parts taken from reference TRBV19 and TRBJ2-1, reads DGGITQSPKYLFRKEGQNVTLSCEQNLNHDAMYWYRQDPGQGLRLIYYSQIVNDFQKGDIAEGYSVSREKKESFPLTVTSAQKNPTAFYLCASSLGLKGRSPYNEQFFGPGTRLTVL.